The 31 T cell receptor beta chains presented below share a single source sample, sequenced in a study of T-cell reconstitution after alpha-beta-depleted transplantation in children. The TCRbeta library was prepared with unique molecular identifiers. TCRdb reanalysed the PCR reads using MiXCR and keeps one entry per CDR3 protein. In the table there are approximately 400,000 distinct CDR3 sequences, approximately 11% of which are singletons. The sequencing here drew on PBMCs from the stem cell graft donor, taken from the stem cell graft. Receptors were obtained from a human donor who donated a stem cell graft to a child with acute myeloid leukemia.

The chain has TRBV20-1 and TRBJ1-1, with unresolved D. CDR3 length: 13 amino acids. V shed 0 bases and J shed 1 base, with 6 bases lying between them. Germline lookup yields CDR1 DFQATT and CDR2 SNEGSKA (reference sequence). The chain's CDR3 is CSARDRSNTEAFF. The CDR3 DNA reads as TGCAGTGCTAGAGATCGTTCGAACACTGAAGCTTTCTTT.

A note on this clonotype: Mismatch with germline at one junction end may stem from a read error. The chain links TRBV6-2 or TRBV6-3 to TRBJ1-2; D is uncertain. This CDR3 region has 14 residues. Germline V gene data show CDR1 as MNHEY and CDR2 as SVGEGT. In nucleotides, the CDR3 is TGTGCCAGCAGGCGCACCGACGCTAACTATGGCTGCACCTTC. It codes for CASRRTDANYGCTF.

In the case of this clonotype: Given a much more abundant clone one base away, this may be a read error. This chain uses TRBV29-1 with TRBJ1-1, with 7 bases identical to TRBD1. The CDR3 consists of 11 residues. The germline CDR1 and CDR2 sequences are SQVTM and ANQGSEA. The CDR3 DNA is TGCAGCGCACGACAGGGTTCTGACGCTTTCTTT. Translating it yields CSARQGSDAFF.

This clonotype was picked up a small number of times. The chain combines TRBV5-5 with TRBJ2-6; D is ambiguous. Germline CDR1 and CDR2: SGHKS and YYEKEE (reference sequence). The CDR3 covers 15 residues. Trimming pared 1 base from V and 2 bases from J, leaving 7 bases between. The CDR3: CASSLLSTGANVLTF. The CDR3 DNA reads as TGTGCCAGCAGCTTGCTGTCTACTGGGGCCAACGTCCTGACTTTC.

This clonotype occurred a few times. The chain joins TRBV20-1 to TRBJ1-5, with D perhaps TRBD1 (6 bases). The CDR3 totals 14 residues. Germline V gene lookup returns CDR1 DFQATT and CDR2 SNEGSKA (reference sequence). V gave up 3 bases and J gave up 3 bases, with 12 bases separating them. CDR3 nucleotide sequence: TGCAGTGCTAGTAGGGGGGAGAACAATCAGCCCCAGCATTTT. Amino acid sequence: CSASRGENNQPQHF.

Details on this clonotype: At one end the junction does not follow the germline gene, possibly because of a read error. The chain combines TRBV12-3 or TRBV12-4 with TRBJ2-5; D is possibly TRBD2 (7 bases). The length of the CDR3 is 14 residues. This CDR3 is CASSLGGARETEYF. CDR3 nucleotides: TGTGCCAGCAGTTTAGGGGGGGCGCGGGAGACCGAGTACTTC.

This clonotype was counted ten times or more. V is TRBV29-1 and J is TRBJ2-1; D is unresolved. V lost 5 bases and J lost 7, with 9 bases in between. This CDR3 comprises 11 residues. Per the germline V gene, CDR1 is SQVTM and CDR2 is ANQGSEA. The CDR3 region has the DNA TGCAGCGTTCTAACCGGTAATGAGCAGTTCTTC. Translating gives CSVLTGNEQFF.

In this sample, this clonotype turned up a few times. The CDR3 nucleotides read TGCAGCGTCCGGGGTCGAGGGACCAATGAGCAGTTCTTC. Protein: CSVRGRGTNEQFF. The V and J genes are TRBV29-1 and TRBJ2-1; D tentatively fits TRBD1 or TRBD2 (5 bases each). V was shortened by 6 bases and J by 6 bases, with 15 bases between the two germline ends. Germline CDR1 reads SQVTM; CDR2 reads ANQGSEA. The CDR3 loop spans 13 amino acids.

This clonotype was picked up many times. This chain uses TRBV4-1 with TRBJ1-1, with D possibly TRBD1 on 5 matching bases. V was clipped by 3 bases and J by 4 bases, with 24 bases between them. Germline lookup yields CDR1 MGHRA and CDR2 YSYEKL. The CDR3 is made up of 18 amino acids. CDR3 amino acids: CASSHSKTARNPTTEAFF. The CDR3 region has the DNA TGCGCCAGCAGCCACTCAAAGACAGCCCGGAACCCGACCACTGAAGCTTTCTTT.

This clonotype was counted between two and nine times. The chain has TRBV7-2 and TRBJ2-4; 9 bases map to TRBD2. J lost 8 bases, V lost 2 bases, and 7 bases had no gene match. The CDR3 runs 15 residues. Germline CDR1 reads SGHTA; CDR2 reads FQGNSA. The CDR3 DNA reads TGTGCCAGCAGCTTAACGCGGGGGGGCGGGGACATTCAGTACTTC. Its translation: CASSLTRGGGDIQYF.

In its sample, this clonotype was seen a few times. This chain links TRBV6-1 with TRBJ1-6, with D possibly matching TRBD1 (5 bases). Trimming took 5 bases from V and 9 from J, leaving 11 bases between them. Per the germline V gene, CDR1 is MNHNS and CDR2 is SASEGT. The length of the CDR3 is 13 residues. CDR3 sequence (DNA): TGTGCCAGCAGTCGTGGACAAAGTTCACCCCTCCACTTT. Translated: CASSRGQSSPLHF.

This clonotype was recorded at least ten times. J is TRBJ1-4 and V is TRBV6-1, with D perhaps TRBD1 (6 bases). CDR3 length: 14 residues. From germline, CDR1 is MNHNS and CDR2 SASEGT. Trimming cost V 6 bases and J 0 bases, with 8 bases left between them. The CDR3 bases are TGTGCCAGCAGCCGGACAGCAACTAATGAAAAACTGTTTTTT. It specifies CASSRTATNEKLFF.

The chain combines TRBV3-1 with TRBJ2-3, with D hard to call. Germline CDR1 is LGHDT and CDR2 is YNNKEL (reference sequence). With 3 bases removed from V and 4 bases from J, the gap between germline ends came to 8 bases. The CDR3 extends over 13 amino acids. The CDR3, as DNA: TGTGCCAGCAGCCATGAATCGGCAGATACGCAGTATTTT. Translation gives CASSHESADTQYF.

The rearrangement uses TRBV30 and TRBJ1-3; D gene unclear. CDR3 length equals 13 residues. V was pared by 1 base and J by 4 bases, with 8 bases between. The germline V gene has CDR1 GTSNPN and CDR2 SVGIG (reference sequence). CDR3 nucleotides: TGTGCCTGGAGTGGAGGCAGGGGAAACACCATATATTTT. Translated, it gives CAWSGGRGNTIYF. The variable domain in full, with the rest retrieved from reference TRBV30 and TRBJ1-3, is SQTIHQWPATLVQPVGSPLSLECTVEGTSNPNLYWYRQAAGRGLQLLFYSVGIGQISSEVPQNLSASRPQDRQFILSSKKLLLSDSGFYLCAWSGGRGNTIYFGEGSWLTVV.

The CDR3 here is CASSVKVRETQYF. The CDR3 nucleotides read TGTGCCAGCAGCGTAAAGGTTAGGGAGACCCAGTACTTC. V and J are TRBV9 and TRBJ2-5; D remains ambiguous. Trimming took off 1 base at V and 5 bases at J, with 9 bases between the two ends. CDR3 length: 13 residues. The V gene's germline CDR1 is SGDLS and CDR2 YYNGEE.

A few counts support this clonotype. The rearrangement uses TRBV6-5 and TRBJ2-6; 8 bases line up with TRBD1. There are 18 residues in the CDR3. Germline assignment: CDR1 MNHEY and CDR2 SVGAGI. The V gene end was trimmed by 0 bases and the J gene end by 0 bases; junction bases not matched to a gene: 4. The CDR3 nucleotides read TGTGCCAGCAGTTACTCGATAGGGACAGGCTCTGGGGCCAACGTCCTGACTTTC. This gives the protein CASSYSIGTGSGANVLTF.

This clonotype was seen ten or more times. V and J are TRBV20-1 and TRBJ2-7; TRBD2 matches 11 bases. The CDR3 sequence is 15 residues long. CDR1 is DFQATT and CDR2 is SNEGSKA in the germline V gene (reference sequence). V lost 1 base, J lost 1 base, and 3 bases stayed unmatched. The CDR3 DNA reads TGCAGTGCTAGAGGGGGGACTAGCGGATCCTACGAGCAGTACTTC. Translated, it gives CSARGGTSGSYEQYF.

This clonotype was observed at least ten times. V gene TRBV5-6 combines with J gene TRBJ2-7; tentatively, D is TRBD1 (6 bases). CDR1 SGHDT and CDR2 YYEEEE come from the germline V gene. CDR3 size: 14 residues. V shed 4 bases and J shed 0 bases, with 11 bases lying between them. DNA for the CDR3: TGTGCCAGCAGCCCCGGACAGTACTCCTACGAGCAGTACTTC. It encodes CASSPGQYSYEQYF.

The chain uses TRBV6-1 and TRBJ2-1, with unresolved D. The V and J ends lost 1 base and 9 bases respectively, with 7 bases between them. Germline V gives CDR1 MNHNS, CDR2 SASEGT. This CDR3 is 12 amino acids long. The CDR3 sequence: CASSEVTREQFF. The CDR3 DNA is TGTGCCAGCAGTGAAGTAACCCGTGAGCAGTTCTTC.

The chain joins TRBV14 to TRBJ1-5; D ambiguous. This CDR3 has 18 amino acids. Trimming removed 0 bases at V and 0 bases at J, with 15 bases between. From germline, CDR1 is SGHDN and CDR2 FVKESK. The CDR3 bases are TGTGCCAGCAGCCAAGAAAAAAGGCCTGACTTTAGCAATCAGCCCCAGCATTTT. Protein sequence: CASSQEKRPDFSNQPQHF. The whole variable domain, remainder taken from reference TRBV14 and TRBJ1-5, is EAGVTQFPSHSVIEKGQTVTLRCDPISGHDNLYWYRRVMGKEIKFLLHFVKESKQDESGMPNNRFLAERTGGTYSTLKVQPAELEDSGVYFCASSQEKRPDFSNQPQHFGDGTRLSIL.

The J gene is TRBJ2-2, the V gene TRBV2; TRBD1 is a possible D gene (5 bases). The germline CDR1 and CDR2 sequences are SNHLY and FYNNEI. The CDR3 has 14 amino acids. Trimming stripped 2 bases from V and 4 bases from J, with 8 bases between. CDR3: CASSERGSTGELFF. CDR3 nucleotide sequence: TGTGCCAGCAGTGAAAGGGGTTCCACCGGGGAGCTGTTTTTT.

This clonotype was observed at least ten times. The chain links TRBV5-1 to TRBJ2-5; possibly TRBD2 for D (6 bases). V dropped 4 bases and J dropped 0 bases, with 13 bases sitting between them. The CDR3 is made up of 15 amino acids. Germline assignment: CDR1 SGHRS and CDR2 YFSETQ. The CDR3 loop is CASSVGTLHQETQYF. The CDR3 bases are TGCGCCAGCAGCGTCGGGACTCTCCACCAAGAGACCCAGTACTTC.

Remarks on this clonotype: One end of the junction is discordant with germline, which a read error may explain. V usage is TRBV12-3 or TRBV12-4 and J usage is TRBJ2-1; 7 positions agree with TRBD2. The CDR3 extends over 13 amino acids. CDR3 DNA: TGTGCCAGCAGTCTAGCGGCTCAAAATGAGCAGTTCTTC. Amino acids: CASSLAAQNEQFF.

This clonotype was seen a few times. The chain recombines TRBV11-2 with TRBJ2-1; 7 bases agree with TRBD2. V was clipped by 0 bases and J by 2 bases; unmatched bases: 7. Germline V CDR1 and CDR2: SGHAT, FQNNGV. The CDR3 consists of 17 residues. DNA for the CDR3: TGTGCCAGCAGCTTAGAGGCGGGGCTAGCGGCCTACAATGAGCAGTTCTTC. The encoded protein is CASSLEAGLAAYNEQFF.

The V and J genes are TRBV12-3 or TRBV12-4 and TRBJ1-1, with 7 bases that match TRBD1. The CDR3 totals 14 residues. The junction had 6 bases not matched to a gene; V was cut back by 2 bases and J by 6 bases. Here the CDR3 reads CASSLQVRGAEAFF. The CDR3 region has the DNA TGTGCCAGCAGTTTACAAGTCAGGGGGGCTGAAGCTTTCTTT.

This clonotype turned up a few times. The gene calls are TRBV7-8 and TRBJ1-1; 8 positions match TRBD1. V trimming: 2 bases; J trimming: 5 bases; junction bases outside the gene matches: 7. The CDR3 loop spans 15 amino acids. Germline V gene sequence: CDR1 SGHVS, CDR2 FQNEAQ. The CDR3 is CASSLSGGHGTEAFF. The CDR3 nucleotides read TGTGCCAGCAGCTTATCAGGGGGCCATGGGACTGAAGCTTTCTTT.

In this sample, this clonotype turned up a few times. This sequence joins TRBV7-9 and TRBJ2-1; D tentatively fits TRBD1 or TRBD2 (6 bases each). Trimming took off 2 bases at V and 6 bases at J, with 14 bases between the two ends. The CDR3 loop spans 15 amino acids. Germline CDR1 is SEHNR and CDR2 is FQNEAQ (reference sequence). CDR3 sequence (DNA): TGTGCCAGCAGCTTACGCCGAGGGGGGAGCAATGAGCAGTTCTTC. Translating gives CASSLRRGGSNEQFF.

This rearrangement joins TRBV5-1 to TRBJ2-5; 13 nucleotides match TRBD2. CDR1 SGHRS and CDR2 YFSETQ come from the germline V gene. The CDR3 loop spans 16 amino acids. The ends lost 4 bases at V and 2 bases at J; junction bases unmatched: 5. This chain's CDR3 is CASSPGTSGTQETQYF. CDR3 bases: TGCGCCAGCAGCCCCGGGACTAGCGGGACTCAAGAGACCCAGTACTTC.

The chain is built from TRBV20-1 and TRBJ1-6, with 7 bases lining up with TRBD1. The V gene end was trimmed by 5 bases and the J gene end by 6 bases; junction bases not matched to a gene: 10. Germline-derived CDR1 and CDR2 are DFQATT and SNEGSKA (reference sequence). The CDR3 has 15 residues. The chain's CDR3 is CSARMRQGGNSPLHF. As DNA, the CDR3 is TGCAGTGCTCGCATGAGACAGGGCGGTAATTCACCCCTCCACTTT.

This clonotype came up a few times. The gene calls are TRBV29-1 and TRBJ2-5; tentative D call: TRBD1 (6 bases). The germline V gene encodes CDR1 SQVTM and CDR2 ANQGSEA. This CDR3 spans 15 amino acids. V lost 5 bases, J lost 3 bases, and 19 bases lay in between. The chain's CDR3 is CSVIGAGVREETQYF. CDR3 DNA: TGCAGCGTTATTGGGGCAGGGGTTAGAGAAGAGACCCAGTACTTC.

This clonotype was observed a few times. In nucleotides, the CDR3 is TGTGCCAGCAGCGGTACAGGGTCGGCTGAAGCTTTCTTT. Translating gives CASSGTGSAEAFF. The chain has TRBV7-9 and TRBJ1-1; D may be TRBD1 (6 bases). Germline V gene data show CDR1 as SEHNR and CDR2 as FQNEAQ (reference sequence). This CDR3 has 13 amino acids. The V and J ends lost 5 bases and 6 bases respectively, with 13 bases between them.